These 9 T cell receptor delta chains originate from one sample sequenced in a study of gamma-delta T cells after stem cell transplantation. TCRdb re-analyzed the RT-PCR reads via CATT. The repertoire holds some 2,800 delta-chain clones, with 2.7% as singletons. Sequenced input: gamma-delta T cells. The receptor set was obtained from a human donor. It is not recorded whose cells these are; they may come from a transplant donor.

Concerning this clone itself: It is likely a read error: a sequence one base away is far more abundant. The chain couples TRDV2 to TRDJ2; 11 nucleotides align to TRDD3. Trimming cost V 0 bases and J 7 bases; bases outside gene matches: 3. The CDR3 sequence is 15 residues long. Germline CDR1 reads GEAIGNYY; CDR2 reads EKD. The CDR3 spells CACDTAGGYIAQLFF. As DNA, the CDR3 is TGTGCCTGTGACACCGCTGGGGGATACATAGCACAACTCTTCTTT.

This clone came up a few times. The protein recorded in TCRdb matches a much larger clone and deviates from this DNA's translation at residue 5, suggesting a read error; the protein here is obtained by translating the DNA. This rearrangement joins TRDV2 to TRDJ1, with TRDD2 matching 9 bases. CDR3 length: 19 amino acids. The V gene's germline CDR1 is GEAIGNYY and CDR2 EKD. The junction had 16 bases not matched to a gene; V was cut back by 3 bases and J by 0 bases. The CDR3 nucleotides are TGTGCCTGTGACTTCCTTCCTACTGAACTGGGGTCCAACACCGATAAACTCATCTTT. Translated, it gives CACDFLPTELGSNTDKLIF.

As for this clone: A read error is the likely source, as a far larger clone sits one nucleotide away. Other DNA variants within this sample encode the same CDR3. This chain connects TRDV2 to TRDJ1, with D tentatively TRDD3 (5 bases). CDR3 length: 17 amino acids. Looked up from germline, CDR1 is GEAIGNYY and CDR2 is EKD. Trimming removed 0 bases at V and 0 bases at J, with 16 bases between. The CDR3 DNA sequence: TGTGCCTGTGACACCGTAGGGGACCCGGTGTACACCGATAAACTCATCTTT. Residues: CACDTVGDPVYTDKLIF.

As for this clone: Only one base separates this from a far larger clonotype, so it likely reflects a read error. The chain joins TRDV2 to TRDJ1; 7 nucleotides match TRDD3. This CDR3 has 14 amino acids. From germline, CDR1 is GEAIGNYY and CDR2 EKD. The CDR3 loop is CACDTLGVTDKPIF. As DNA, the CDR3 is TGTGCCTGTGATACCCTGGGGGTCACCGATAAACCCATCTTT.

This clone has only a few counts. It differs at one base from a far larger clone, so likely a read error. Other DNA sequences from this sample encode an identical CDR3 as well. The V gene is TRDV2, the J gene TRDJ1; the match to TRDD3 covers 11 bases. The CDR3 runs to 16 residues. Germline values: CDR1 GEAIGNYY, CDR2 EKD. Here the CDR3 reads CACDVLGDSGTDKLIF. CDR3 sequence (DNA): TGTGCCTGTGACGTACTGGGGGATAGCGGCACCGATAAACTCATCTTC.

This clone ranks as medium-sized. V is TRDV2 and J is TRDJ1, with 13 bases fitting TRDD3. CDR1 GEAIGNYY and CDR2 EKD come from the germline V gene. Trimming at V came to 3 bases and at J to 5 bases, leaving 8 bases not matched to a gene. This CDR3 contains 16 residues. CDR3 region: CACDPLLLGDTDKLIF. The CDR3 region has the DNA TGTGCCTGTGACCCCCTGTTACTGGGGGATACGGATAAACTCATCTTT.

In this sample, this clone turned up a few times. Sequence at one end of the junction differs from germline and may be a read error. The genes are TRDV2 and TRDJ1; TRDD3 matches at 10 bases. Germline-derived CDR1 and CDR2 are GEAIGNYY and EKD. CDR3 size: 20 residues. The CDR3 spells CACDTLPTGDTRVGTDTLIF. As DNA, the CDR3 is TGTGCCTGTGACACCCTTCCTACGGGGGATACGCGGGTTGGAACCGATACACTCATCTTT.

Concerning this clone: This likely traces to a read error, being one base from a far larger clone. This CDR3 is also generated by other DNA sequences in the sample. V gene TRDV2 combines with J gene TRDJ1; TRDD3 matches at 7 bases. Germline CDR1 reads GEAIGNYY; CDR2 reads EKD. The CDR3 length is 20 residues. This CDR3 reads CACDTLHTGDRGFNTDKLIF. The DNA for the CDR3 is TGTGCCTGTGACACTCTCCATACTGGGGATAGGGGATTTAACACCGACAAACTCATCTTT.

By share, this clone ranks as medium-sized. The gene calls are TRDV2 and TRDJ1; no reliable D call. In germline, CDR1 is GEAIGNYY, CDR2 EKD. V lost 0 bases and J lost 0, with 16 bases in between. The CDR3 extends over 17 amino acids. CDR3 DNA: TGTGCCTGTGACACCTTAGATCTTGGCCCTTACACCGATAAACTCATCTTT. This gives the protein CACDTLDLGPYTDKLIF.